A selection of T cell receptor beta chains follows, all from one sample in a study of cytomegalovirus exposure and HLA in healthy donors. Clones were read by immunoSEQ multiplex PCR, and TCRdb kept only the in-frame ones, dropping some. Here the sample spans 150,000 or so clones, around 80% being singletons. Sequencing input: PBMCs. The receptors originated from a female donor in good health and CMV-seronegative. CDR3s include the opening cysteine and the closing phenylalanine or tryptophan. The D gene is left open where the match is weak. Size tells how often a clone was seen (once, few, many) or the class of an expanded clone, and some rows leave it out.

length: 15
J: TRBJ2-7
size: .
D: .
V: TRBV27
DNA: TGTGCCAGCAGTGTGGGACACCAAAGCTCCTACGAGCAGTACTTC
CDR3: CASSVGHQSSYEQYF

length: 13
J: TRBJ2-4
size: .
D: TRBD1
V: TRBV5-1
DNA: TGCGCCAGCTACCGGGACAGGGATGACATTCAGTACTTC
CDR3: CASYRDRDDIQYF

length: 18
J: TRBJ1-3
size: .
D: TRBD1
V: TRBV7-6
DNA: TGTGCCAGCAGCCCCCGCTCAGGGACAGGGGGATCTGGAAACACCATATATTTT
CDR3: CASSPRSGTGGSGNTIYF

length: 14
J: TRBJ1-4
size: .
D: .
V: TRBV2
DNA: TGTGCCAGCAGACCGGGACTTATTAATGAAAAACTGTTTTTT
CDR3: CASRPGLINEKLFF

length: 12
J: TRBJ2-2
size: .
D: .
V: TRBV7-2
DNA: TGTGCCAGCAGCTCGGACACCGGGGAGCTGTTTTTT
CDR3: CASSSDTGELFF

length: 15
J: TRBJ1-4
size: few
D: .
V: TRBV19
DNA: TGTGCCAGTAGTTCCTCCGGGACAACTAATGAAAAACTGTTTTTT
CDR3: CASSSSGTTNEKLFF

length: 17
J: TRBJ2-3
size: .
D: .
V: TRBV7-2
DNA: TGTGCCAGCAGCTTAGCGAAACAAAAGATTTACGCAGATACGCAGTATTTT
CDR3: CASSLAKQKIYADTQYF

length: 14
J: TRBJ2-1
size: few
D: TRBD2
V: TRBV7-3
DNA: TGTGCCAGCAGCTCCGGGGGGAACTACAATGAGCAGTTCTTC
CDR3: CASSSGGNYNEQFF

length: 14
J: TRBJ1-6
size: .
D: .
V: TRBV7-2
DNA: TGTGCCAGCAGCTTAGTATCGTATAATTCACCCCTCCACTTT
CDR3: CASSLVSYNSPLHF

length: 15
J: TRBJ2-5
size: few
D: .
V: TRBV4-2
DNA: TGTGCCAGCAGCCAAGGTTATGTGGAGGCGGAGACCCAGTACTTC
CDR3: CASSQGYVEAETQYF

length: 15
J: TRBJ1-2
size: .
D: TRBD1
V: TRBV5-1
DNA: TGCGCCAGCAGCTCCTCGGGACAGGGGAGGGATGGCTACACCTTC
CDR3: CASSSSGQGRDGYTF

length: 13
J: TRBJ1-1
size: .
D: TRBD1
V: TRBV7-9
DNA: TGTGCCAGCAGCTCGGGACAGCGAACTGAAGCTTTCTTT
CDR3: CASSSGQRTEAFF

length: 14
J: TRBJ2-7
size: .
D: .
V: TRBV5-1
DNA: TGCGCCAGCAACTTTACAGGGGGGGGCAACGAGCAGTACTTC
CDR3: CASNFTGGGNEQYF

length: 16
J: TRBJ2-1
size: .
D: .
V: TRBV27
DNA: TGTGCCAGCAGTTTATCAGGGGGTTGGCAGATAATTGAGCAGTTCTTC
CDR3: CASSLSGGWQIIEQFF

length: 16
J: TRBJ2-5
size: once
D: TRBD2
V: TRBV19
DNA: TGTGCCAGTAGTATAGCTAGCGGGAGGGCCGGGGAGACCCAGTACTTC
CDR3: CASSIASGRAGETQYF

length: 14
J: TRBJ1-4
size: .
D: .
V: TRBV7-9
DNA: TGTGCCAGCATCCCGGGAGGGGAAAATGAAAAACTGTTTTTT
CDR3: CASIPGGENEKLFF

length: 15
J: TRBJ2-7
size: once
D: TRBD1
V: TRBV7-9
DNA: TGTGCCAGCAGCTTAGGAGGGACAGGTCTGGACGAGCAGTACTTC
CDR3: CASSLGGTGLDEQYF

length: 13
J: TRBJ1-1
size: .
D: TRBD1
V: TRBV28
DNA: TGTGCCAGCATAAGAGGGGGCTACACTGAAGCTTTCTTT
CDR3: CASIRGGYTEAFF

length: 16
J: TRBJ2-7
size: .
D: .
V: TRBV9
DNA: TGTGCCAGCAGCGAGACCTCGACCCCCAGAGGCTACGAGCAGTACTTC
CDR3: CASSETSTPRGYEQYF

length: 15
J: TRBJ1-5
size: .
D: .
V: TRBV11-2
DNA: TGTGCCAGCAGCTTGGAGACGGGGAGCAATCAGCCCCAGCATTTT
CDR3: CASSLETGSNQPQHF

length: 14
J: TRBJ1-2
size: .
D: TRBD1
V: TRBV27
DNA: TGTGCCAGCACCCCAGGGGGTTCTAACTATGGCTACACCTTC
CDR3: CASTPGGSNYGYTF

length: 16
J: TRBJ1-1
size: .
D: TRBD1
V: TRBV7-9
DNA: TGTGCCAGCAGCAGGGAGCCAACAGGGGCGAACACTGAAGCTTTCTTT
CDR3: CASSREPTGANTEAFF

length: 13
J: TRBJ2-7
size: .
D: .
V: TRBV6-5
DNA: TGTGCCAGCAGTCAGGGACACATCTACGAGCAGTACTTC
CDR3: CASSQGHIYEQYF

length: 14
J: TRBJ2-7
size: .
D: TRBD1
V: TRBV6-5
DNA: TGTGCCAGCAGACATACCACAGGGGGCTACGAGCAGTACTTC
CDR3: CASRHTTGGYEQYF

length: 14
J: TRBJ2-2
size: .
D: TRBD2
V: TRBV27
DNA: TGTGCCAGCAGTTTACGGCGGGAGCACGGGGAGCTGTTTTTT
CDR3: CASSLRREHGELFF

length: 12
J: TRBJ2-5
size: .
D: TRBD2
V: TRBV30
DNA: TGTGCCTGTTACGGGGGAGGGGAGACCCAGTACTTC
CDR3: CACYGGGETQYF

length: 14
J: TRBJ2-5
size: once
D: TRBD2
V: TRBV10-3
DNA: TGTGCCATCATGAGCGGGACTACCAAAGAGACCCAGTACTTC
CDR3: CAIMSGTTKETQYF

length: 15
J: TRBJ2-7
size: few
D: .
V: TRBV5-4
DNA: TGTGCCAGCAGCTCCCGGCAGGGCTACTCCTACGAGCAGTACTTC
CDR3: CASSSRQGYSYEQYF

length: 13
J: TRBJ2-1
size: .
D: TRBD2
V: TRBV7-9
DNA: TGTGCCAGCAGCCCGCGGACTAGCCTCGAGCAGTTCTTC
CDR3: CASSPRTSLEQFF

length: 15
J: TRBJ2-7
size: .
D: TRBD2
V: TRBV18
DNA: TGTGCCAGCTCCTTGGCCCGGACTAGCGGGGAATCCCAATACTTC
CDR3: CASSLARTSGESQYF

length: 15
J: TRBJ2-1
size: .
D: .
V: TRBV7-3
DNA: TGTGCCAGCAGCTTACAAGGGGCCTCCTACAATGAGCAGTTCTTC
CDR3: CASSLQGASYNEQFF

length: 12
J: TRBJ2-7
size: .
D: .
V: TRBV11-2
DNA: TGTGCCAGCAGCCGAACCGGGGACGAGCAGTACTTC
CDR3: CASSRTGDEQYF

length: 17
J: TRBJ1-6
size: once
D: TRBD1
V: TRBV30
DNA: TGTGCCTGGAGTGTACTCCCAGGGGGGAACTATAATTCACCCCTCCACTTT
CDR3: CAWSVLPGGNYNSPLHF

length: 16
J: TRBJ1-2
size: once
D: .
V: TRBV7-3
DNA: TGTGCCAGCAGCTTCGGTGGGGAGAGCCCAGCGTATGGCTACACCTTC
CDR3: CASSFGGESPAYGYTF

length: 15
J: TRBJ2-1
size: .
D: .
V: TRBV10-3
DNA: TGTGCCATCAGTGACCCGAGTAGGACTAACAATGAGCAGTTCTTC
CDR3: CAISDPSRTNNEQFF

length: 12
J: TRBJ1-2
size: .
D: .
V: TRBV2
DNA: TGTGCCAGCATTAGTAGGGGCGATGGCTACACCTTC
CDR3: CASISRGDGYTF

length: 17
J: TRBJ1-4
size: once
D: .
V: TRBV7-9
DNA: TGTGCCAGCAGCTTAGGAACGATGGCGGCGGTTAATGAAAAACTGTTTTTT
CDR3: CASSLGTMAAVNEKLFF

length: 16
J: TRBJ2-7
size: .
D: TRBD1
V: TRBV15
DNA: TGTGCCACCAGCAGAGCTGGGACAGGGGGTCACTACGAGCAGTACTTC
CDR3: CATSRAGTGGHYEQYF

length: 11
J: TRBJ1-5
size: once
D: .
V: TRBV10-3
DNA: TGTGCCGCTCGGGGGGATCAGCCCCAGCATTTT
CDR3: CAARGDQPQHF